A selection of T cell receptor beta chains follows, all from one sample in a study of blood T cell repertoires in COVID-19. Sequencing was performed with immunoSEQ multiplex PCR; in TCRdb, only in-frame clones are kept and a portion is missing. This sample has over 120,000 clones, with about four fifths found just once. Sequenced: peripheral blood. These receptors were obtained from a woman between 70 and 85 years old with COVID-19, enrolled during active disease. Both conserved end residues are part of each CDR3. Only some rows state a clone size, as once, few, many or a class for expanded clones.

J gene: TRBJ2-2; clone size: few; V gene: TRBV2; CDR3 protein: CASRREGVQTGELFF
J gene: TRBJ1-4; clone size: .; V gene: TRBV9; CDR3 protein: CASSVGRGGAPNEKLFF
J gene: TRBJ1-2; clone size: .; V gene: TRBV29-1; CDR3 protein: CSVEQGYGYTF
J gene: TRBJ1-1; clone size: .; V gene: TRBV5-1; CDR3 protein: CASSKPGQENTEAFF
J gene: TRBJ2-1; clone size: .; V gene: TRBV28; CDR3 protein: CASRRGGAGSGEQFF
J gene: TRBJ1-1; clone size: .; V gene: TRBV18; CDR3 protein: CASSPIKADFTEAFF
J gene: TRBJ2-3; clone size: .; V gene: TRBV2; CDR3 protein: CASSESRLETDTQYF
J gene: TRBJ2-3; clone size: .; V gene: TRBV25-1; CDR3 protein: CASSGTGTGKGDTQYF
J gene: TRBJ1-4; clone size: .; V gene: TRBV5-1; CDR3 protein: CASSSGQATNEKLFF
J gene: TRBJ2-7; clone size: .; V gene: TRBV5-6; CDR3 protein: CASSPWSRDRGSYEQYF
J gene: TRBJ2-1; clone size: .; V gene: TRBV7-9; CDR3 protein: CASSLSTGPSYNEQFF
J gene: TRBJ2-1; clone size: .; V gene: TRBV6-1; CDR3 protein: CASSEAYQFF